A few counts support the clone carrying this T cell receptor beta chain. This is likely a read error, given that the CDR3 carries no conserved phenylalanine or tryptophan at its end. It is unclear where the CDR3 begins or ends on the DNA, so no DNA is shown, and the CDR3 is as TCRdb lists it. Germline V gives CDR1 SGHTA, CDR2 FQGNSA. The CDR3 length is 11 residues, termini included. Through a sample-barcoded 5' primer and a J-beta primer mix, a second PCR was run for about 6 to 11 cycles. MiXCR was run by TCRdb on the 5' RACE reads, yielding one entry per CDR3 protein. The repertoire holds 500,000 to 600,000 distinct CDR3 sequences, with 25% to 30% as singletons. These data are taken from a study of blood T cells in healthy people across ages.

This TCR derives from a woman between 65 and 79 years old in good health. Material: blood. This chain joins TRBV7-2 and TRBJ2-7; TRBD1, as called in the table, went unchecked against the DNA. The CDR3 reads CASRQTGTDYN.